This T cell receptor beta chain was identified during a study of cytomegalovirus exposure and HLA in healthy donors. General study points: In a later analysis, about 17,000 TCR beta sequences were associated with HLA alleles at 0.05 false discovery rate.

Germline lookup yields CDR1 SGHTS and CDR2 YDEGEE. The CDR3 runs to 15 residues. Germline trimming cut 4 bases from V and 1 base from J; bases unmatched to any gene: 8. For this clone: Its antigen is as yet unknown.

The PCR contained 60 Vbeta and 13 Jbeta primers. The protocol was immunoSEQ multiplex PCR, while the TCRdb copy is restricted to in-frame clones and leaves out a portion. This sample has 150,000 to 180,000 clones, with more than 75% found just once. Source material: PBMCs. The sequence came from a man aged 30 to 39 in good health and CMV-seropositive. The chain recombines TRBV5-8 with TRBJ2-7; 7 bases are shared with TRBD1. CDR3 sequence reads: CASSREGQPSYEQYF. DNA of the CDR3: TGTGCCAGCAGCCGTGAGGGACAGCCTTCCTACGAGCAGTACTTC.